Listed below are T cell receptor beta chains from one sample, sequenced in a study of blood T cell repertoires in COVID-19. Clones were sequenced by immunoSEQ multiplex PCR, and TCRdb holds only the in-frame ones, with some missing. This sample carries a few hundred thousand clones, around nine tenths of them seen once, and the ten largest clones take around an eighth. The sample comprised peripheral blood. These receptors all come from a woman in her sixties or seventies with acute or convalescent COVID-19. Each CDR3 is given with its conserved first and last residue. D genes are given only for firm matches. Not every row has a clone size; where given, it reads once, few, many or a size class.

d_call: TRBD1; v_call: TRBV19; j_call: TRBJ2-1; clone_size: -; cdr3_nt: TGTGCCAGTAGCGACCGGGACAGGGTTAGTGAGCAGTTCTTC; cdr3_aa: CASSDRDRVSEQFF
d_call: -; v_call: TRBV5-6; j_call: TRBJ2-3; clone_size: -; cdr3_nt: TGTGCCAGCAGCCGCGGGACAGGGACTAGGCACACAGATACGCAGTATTTT; cdr3_aa: CASSRGTGTRHTDTQYF
d_call: TRBD1; v_call: TRBV5-5; j_call: TRBJ1-1; clone_size: once; cdr3_nt: TGTGCCAGCAGCGTGACAGGGGTAGGTGGAACTGAAGCTTTCTTT; cdr3_aa: CASSVTGVGGTEAFF
d_call: TRBD1; v_call: TRBV18; j_call: TRBJ2-4; clone_size: -; cdr3_nt: TGTGCCAGCTCTACCACAGGGGGCGGGGCCAAAAACATTCAGTACTTC; cdr3_aa: CASSTTGGGAKNIQYF
d_call: -; v_call: TRBV5-1; j_call: TRBJ2-7; clone_size: -; cdr3_nt: TGCGCCAGCAGTCGAGATAACTCCTACGAGCAGTACTTC; cdr3_aa: CASSRDNSYEQYF
d_call: -; v_call: TRBV6-2/TRBV6-3; j_call: TRBJ1-2; clone_size: -; cdr3_nt: TGTGCCAGCAGTACTGGGGGCAGGCATGGCTACACCTTC; cdr3_aa: CASSTGGRHGYTF
d_call: -; v_call: TRBV6-1; j_call: TRBJ1-2; clone_size: -; cdr3_nt: TGTGCCAGCAGTGTCGGGGGGTGGACTTCTTTCTATGGCTACACCTTC; cdr3_aa: CASSVGGWTSFYGYTF
d_call: -; v_call: TRBV6-5; j_call: TRBJ1-5; clone_size: -; cdr3_nt: TGTGCCAGCAGTTCCGGCAGGGGCAATCAGCCCCAGCATTTT; cdr3_aa: CASSSGRGNQPQHF
d_call: -; v_call: TRBV9; j_call: TRBJ1-2; clone_size: -; cdr3_nt: TGTGCCAGCAGCGTCTCCGGGACACACAACTATGGCTACACCTTC; cdr3_aa: CASSVSGTHNYGYTF
d_call: -; v_call: TRBV14; j_call: TRBJ1-3; clone_size: -; cdr3_nt: TGTGCCAGCAGACTCGGGGGGCGAGGAAACACCATATATTTT; cdr3_aa: CASRLGGRGNTIYF
d_call: -; v_call: TRBV28; j_call: TRBJ1-5; clone_size: -; cdr3_nt: TGTGCCAGCAGGCCTCATCTCCAGGACAGCCGGAATCAGCCCCAGCATTTT; cdr3_aa: CASRPHLQDSRNQPQHF
d_call: TRBD2; v_call: TRBV19; j_call: TRBJ2-3; clone_size: -; cdr3_nt: TGTGCCAGTAGTAATCTAGCGGACAACACAGATACGCAGTATTTT; cdr3_aa: CASSNLADNTDTQYF
d_call: -; v_call: TRBV7-9; j_call: TRBJ1-2; clone_size: -; cdr3_nt: TGTGCCAGCAGCTTAGGGACCGGCGCAAGGAGGTTGTATGGCTACACCTTC; cdr3_aa: CASSLGTGARRLYGYTF
d_call: -; v_call: TRBV9; j_call: TRBJ2-2; clone_size: -; cdr3_nt: TGTGCCAGCAGCGTAGTGGGGGGGAACACCGGGGAGCTGTTTTTT; cdr3_aa: CASSVVGGNTGELFF
d_call: -; v_call: TRBV12-3/TRBV12-4; j_call: TRBJ2-3; clone_size: -; cdr3_nt: TGTGCCAGCAGCTACACAGATACGCAGTATTTT; cdr3_aa: CASSYTDTQYF
d_call: -; v_call: TRBV27; j_call: TRBJ1-5; clone_size: few; cdr3_nt: TGTGCCAGCAGTTTTGCCAGGGACAATCAGCCCCAGCATTTT; cdr3_aa: CASSFARDNQPQHF
d_call: -; v_call: TRBV7-6; j_call: TRBJ2-7; clone_size: -; cdr3_nt: TGTGCCAGCAGCCTTGGACAAGGGATCCCCTACGAGCAGTACTTC; cdr3_aa: CASSLGQGIPYEQYF
d_call: -; v_call: TRBV13; j_call: TRBJ2-7; clone_size: -; cdr3_nt: TGTGCCAGCAGCTCGGTCTCCTACGAGCAGTACTTC; cdr3_aa: CASSSVSYEQYF
d_call: -; v_call: TRBV5-6; j_call: TRBJ1-5; clone_size: -; cdr3_nt: TGTGCCAGCAGCCTTGACAGGTATGGCAATCAGCCCCAGCATTTT; cdr3_aa: CASSLDRYGNQPQHF
d_call: TRBD1; v_call: TRBV7-9; j_call: TRBJ1-4; clone_size: -; cdr3_nt: TGTGCCAGCAGCTTAGCGCTAGGGGGCGCTGAAAAACTGTTTTTT; cdr3_aa: CASSLALGGAEKLFF
d_call: TRBD1; v_call: TRBV2; j_call: TRBJ2-3; clone_size: -; cdr3_nt: TGTGCCAGCAGTGAAGGGGGGACAGGGGGCACAGATACGCAGTATTTT; cdr3_aa: CASSEGGTGGTDTQYF
d_call: -; v_call: TRBV27; j_call: TRBJ2-7; clone_size: -; cdr3_nt: TGTGCCAGCAGTTTCGGGGTCGACTACGAGCAGTACTTC; cdr3_aa: CASSFGVDYEQYF
d_call: TRBD1; v_call: TRBV7-9; j_call: TRBJ1-5; clone_size: -; cdr3_nt: TGTGCCAGCAGCTCCTTGACAGGGGGCCAGGATCAGCCCCAGCATTTT; cdr3_aa: CASSSLTGGQDQPQHF
d_call: TRBD2; v_call: TRBV28; j_call: TRBJ2-2; clone_size: -; cdr3_nt: TGTGCCAGCAGTTTAACGGGAGGTACTATTTACACCGGGGAGCTGTTTTTT; cdr3_aa: CASSLTGGTIYTGELFF
d_call: -; v_call: TRBV29-1; j_call: TRBJ1-1; clone_size: few; cdr3_nt: TGCAGCGTTACACCAGGGGTGATCGGCACTGAAGCTTTCTTT; cdr3_aa: CSVTPGVIGTEAFF
d_call: TRBD1; v_call: TRBV27; j_call: TRBJ1-5; clone_size: -; cdr3_nt: TGTGCCAGCAACACAGGGGGCAGGAATCAGCCCCAGCATTTT; cdr3_aa: CASNTGGRNQPQHF
d_call: TRBD1; v_call: TRBV18; j_call: TRBJ1-3; clone_size: -; cdr3_nt: TGTGCCAGCTCACCTCCGGGACAGGGGGCGACCTCTGGAAACACCATATATTTT; cdr3_aa: CASSPPGQGATSGNTIYF
d_call: -; v_call: TRBV18; j_call: TRBJ1-2; clone_size: -; cdr3_nt: TGTGCCAGCTCACCACAGACTCGAACCGTCCAGGGTGGCTACACCTTC; cdr3_aa: CASSPQTRTVQGGYTF
d_call: TRBD2; v_call: TRBV7-3; j_call: TRBJ2-1; clone_size: -; cdr3_nt: TGTGCCAGCAGCTCAAACCCGGGACTAGCGACCTACAATGAGCAGTTCTTC; cdr3_aa: CASSSNPGLATYNEQFF
d_call: TRBD1; v_call: TRBV5-1; j_call: TRBJ2-2; clone_size: few; cdr3_nt: TGCGCCAGCAGCGAGGACAGGCCCTACACCGGGGAGCTGTTTTTT; cdr3_aa: CASSEDRPYTGELFF
d_call: -; v_call: TRBV19; j_call: TRBJ2-7; clone_size: -; cdr3_nt: TGTGCCAGTAGTGCGGGGATCCGGAAGACGCCTACCTACGAGCAGTACTTC; cdr3_aa: CASSAGIRKTPTYEQYF
d_call: TRBD1; v_call: TRBV19; j_call: TRBJ1-5; clone_size: -; cdr3_nt: TGTGCCAGTAGTCCCCGACAGGGGACAAGCAATCAGCCCCAGCATTTT; cdr3_aa: CASSPRQGTSNQPQHF
d_call: -; v_call: TRBV5-5; j_call: TRBJ1-6; clone_size: once; cdr3_nt: TGTGCCAGCAGCTCCCCTCAATGGACAGCTAATTCACCCCTCCACTTT; cdr3_aa: CASSSPQWTANSPLHF
d_call: -; v_call: TRBV24-1; j_call: TRBJ2-1; clone_size: -; cdr3_nt: TGTGCCACCAGTGACCCGGCGGCTAGCTCCTACAATGAGCAGTTCTTC; cdr3_aa: CATSDPAASSYNEQFF
d_call: -; v_call: TRBV11-3; j_call: TRBJ2-7; clone_size: once; cdr3_nt: TGTGCCAGCAGCCCGGGGGGCAGGGGGCCGTCCGAGCAGTACTTC; cdr3_aa: CASSPGGRGPSEQYF
d_call: -; v_call: TRBV28; j_call: TRBJ1-1; clone_size: -; cdr3_nt: TGTGCCAGCAGTTTAACAGGGTTTTACACTGAAGCTTTCTTT; cdr3_aa: CASSLTGFYTEAFF
d_call: -; v_call: TRBV7-2; j_call: TRBJ2-1; clone_size: -; cdr3_nt: TGTGCCAGCAGCTCCCGGCCCCCCCCGTTCGGGAATGAGCAGTTCTTC; cdr3_aa: CASSSRPPPFGNEQFF
d_call: -; v_call: TRBV4-3; j_call: TRBJ2-1; clone_size: -; cdr3_nt: TGCGCCAGCAGCCAAGGCCAAACAAGGGAGCTCTACAATGAGCAGTTCTTC; cdr3_aa: CASSQGQTRELYNEQFF
d_call: TRBD2; v_call: TRBV27; j_call: TRBJ2-1; clone_size: -; cdr3_nt: TGTGCCAGCAGCTCACTAGCGGGAGGGCCGAGGAATGAGCAGTTCTTC; cdr3_aa: CASSSLAGGPRNEQFF
d_call: -; v_call: TRBV5-1; j_call: TRBJ2-2; clone_size: -; cdr3_nt: TGCGCCAGCAGCTTGTCTGCGATCACCGGGGAGCTGTTTTTT; cdr3_aa: CASSLSAITGELFF